A single sample gave rise to the 31 T cell receptor beta chains below, sequenced in a study of shared clonotypes between healthy human individuals. Data came from immunoSEQ multiplex PCR; TCRdb stores just in-frame clones and leaves some out. This repertoire shows hundreds of thousands of clones, around two thirds found once; its top ten account for under 2%. The sequenced sample was memory CD4+ T cells sorted from blood. Subset meaning: CD45RA-negative fraction. These TCRs come from a woman in her twenties or thirties in good health.

This clone was recorded once. The CDR3 DNA follows: TGTGCCAGCAGCCCGGGACATGCAACCTACGAGCAGTACTTC. This sequence encodes CASSPGHATYEQYF. The V and J genes are TRBV7-3 and TRBJ2-7, with D tentatively TRBD1 (6 bases). CDR3 length: 14 amino acids. CDR1 SGHTA and CDR2 FQGTGA come from the germline V gene. V dropped 5 bases and J dropped 2 bases, with 13 bases sitting between them.

The DNA for the CDR3 is TGTGCCAGCAGCACCGGGACCGAATCCTACGAGCAGTACTTC. This sequence encodes CASSTGTESYEQYF. J is TRBJ2-7 and V is TRBV6-6; D is perhaps TRBD1 or TRBD2 (5 bases each). The CDR3 has 14 residues. Between the trimmed V and J ends, which lost 6 bases and 1 base, there was a span of 13 bases. In germline, CDR1 is MNHNY, CDR2 SVGAGI (reference sequence).

In its sample, this clone was seen a few times. Other DNA sequences of this sample code for an identical CDR3. This chain connects TRBV18 to TRBJ2-7; no reliable D call. This CDR3 spans 12 amino acids. Germline V gene lookup returns CDR1 KGHSH and CDR2 LQKENI. V lost 3 bases to trimming and J lost 0 bases, with 3 bases between them. The CDR3 loop is CASSPGSYEQYF. The CDR3 coding sequence is TGTGCCAGCTCACCGGGCTCCTACGAGCAGTACTTC. Full variable domain (missing parts from reference TRBV18 and TRBJ2-7): NAGVMQNPRHLVRRRGQEARLRCSPMKGHSHVYWYRQLPEEGLKFMVYLQKENIIDESGMPKERFSAEFPKEGPSILRIQQVVRGDSAAYFCASSPGSYEQYFGPGTRLTVT.

The rearrangement links TRBV7-6 to TRBJ2-2; unclear D gene. The length of the CDR3 is 14 residues. The germline V gene has CDR1 SGHVS and CDR2 FNYEAQ. Trimming took off 8 bases at V and 0 bases at J, with 10 bases between the two ends. Here the CDR3 reads CASQGYANTGELFF. For the CDR3, the DNA is TGTGCCAGCCAAGGATATGCGAACACCGGGGAGCTGTTTTTT.

DNA for the CDR3: TGTGCCAGTAGTGGGATATACGGGGCGTATGAGCAGTTCTTC. This gives the protein CASSGIYGAYEQFF. This chain uses TRBV19 with TRBJ2-1; D possibly uses TRBD1 or TRBD2 (5 bases each). The CDR3 consists of 14 residues. V lost 5 bases to trimming and J lost 8 bases, with 16 bases between them. The germline V gene encodes CDR1 LNHDA and CDR2 SQIVND (reference sequence).

V and J are TRBV6-5 and TRBJ1-2, with a weak D call TRBD1 (5 bases). This CDR3 is 15 amino acids long. Germline V lookup: CDR1 MNHEY, CDR2 SVGAGI. The germline V and J ends were trimmed by 5 bases and 2 bases, with 15 bases remaining between them. The CDR3, as DNA: TGTGCCAGCAGTCAGCGTCGAACAGGCAACTATGGCTACACCTTC. Translating gives CASSQRRTGNYGYTF.

The chain uses TRBV6-5 and TRBJ2-1; possible D gene TRBD2, 6 bases. The V end was cut by 6 bases, the J end by 4 bases, with 10 bases between. CDR3 length: 13 amino acids. CDR1 MNHEY and CDR2 SVGAGI come from the germline V gene. The CDR3 DNA reads TGTGCCAGCAGCCAGGCGGGGTACAATGAGCAGTTCTTC. This codes for CASSQAGYNEQFF.

This clone was observed a handful of times. The chain uses TRBV21-1 and TRBJ1-1. TRBV21-1 is a recognized pseudogene. CDR3 length: 16 amino acids. CDR3 DNA: TGTGCCAGCAGCAAAGGAAAGGCTTCGGGAGACACTGAAGCTTTCTTT. Translated, it gives CASSKGKASGDTEAFF.

The table lists this clone with a count of one. The V and J genes are TRBV6-1 and TRBJ1-4; D remains ambiguous. The germline V gene has CDR1 MNHNS and CDR2 SASEGT. This CDR3 is 14 amino acids long. The V end lost 7 bases, the J end lost 0 bases, and 9 bases lay between the germline ends. DNA of the CDR3: TGTGCCAGCACCCTGACAACAACTAATGAAAAACTGTTTTTT. As protein: CASTLTTTNEKLFF.

The J gene is TRBJ2-1, the V gene TRBV11-2; D not certain. The CDR3 is 15 amino acids. Trimming took off 1 base at V and 3 bases at J, with 10 bases between the two ends. The germline V gene has CDR1 SGHAT and CDR2 FQNNGV. Here the CDR3 DNA reads TGTGCCAGCAGCTTAGTGGGCGGCTACTACAATGAGCAGTTCTTC. This codes for CASSLVGGYYNEQFF.

The DNA for the CDR3 is TGTGCCAGCAGTGACCTTGGGGGCGCGAGCACCGGGGAGCTGTTTTTT. This translates into CASSDLGGASTGELFF. This sequence joins TRBV2 and TRBJ2-2, with a tentative D call TRBD1 (6 bases). V was pared by 3 bases and J by 4 bases, with 15 bases between. The germline CDR1 and CDR2 sequences are SNHLY and FYNNEI. The CDR3 covers 16 residues.

V and J are TRBV18 and TRBJ2-7; D is ambiguous. Looked up from germline, CDR1 is KGHSH and CDR2 is LQKENI. The CDR3 has 14 residues. The V gene lost 2 bases and the J gene lost 3 bases, with 11 bases spanning the gap. CDR3 in DNA: TGTGCCAGCTCACCAGGAGTCACCCTCTACGAGCAGTACTTC. Amino acid sequence: CASSPGVTLYEQYF.

Comments on this clone: Other DNA sequences in the sample encode the same CDR3. The chain combines TRBV7-2 with TRBJ2-5; D unclear. CDR3 length: 12 residues. The germline V gene encodes CDR1 SGHTA and CDR2 FQGNSA. The germline V and J ends were trimmed by 4 bases and 1 base, with 4 bases remaining between them. The chain's CDR3 is CASSSSQETQYF. The CDR3 nucleotides read TGTGCCAGCAGCTCCTCCCAAGAGACCCAGTACTTC.

The J gene is TRBJ1-6, the V gene TRBV6-6; 10 bases line up with TRBD1. V trimming: 4 bases; J trimming: 10 bases; junction bases outside the gene matches: 4. Germline CDR1 reads MNHNY; CDR2 reads SVGAGI (reference sequence). This CDR3 spans 14 amino acids. The CDR3 region has the DNA TGTGCCAGCAGTTCCGGGACAGGGGTCTCACCCCTCCACTTT. Its protein product is CASSSGTGVSPLHF.

The chain recombines TRBV6-1 with TRBJ1-5; D remains ambiguous. V was trimmed by 4 bases and J by 4 bases, leaving 8 bases between them. Germline assignment: CDR1 MNHNS and CDR2 SASEGT. The CDR3 length is 13 residues. The CDR3 sequence is CASSGGQNQPQHF. Written as DNA, the CDR3 is TGTGCCAGCAGTGGCGGGCAAAATCAGCCCCAGCATTTT.

The chain joins TRBV11-1 to TRBJ2-7; D is undetermined. The germline CDR1 and CDR2 sequences are SGHAT and FQDESV (reference sequence). This CDR3 comprises 12 residues. V lost 3 bases and J 2 bases, leaving 5 bases between the germline ends. CDR3: CASSLGTYEQYF. The DNA of the CDR3 is TGTGCCAGCAGCTTGGGGACCTACGAGCAGTACTTC.

This clone was observed a few times. The rearrangement links TRBV6-5 to TRBJ2-1; 9 bases match TRBD2. The CDR3 is 15 amino acids. Germline-derived CDR1 and CDR2 are MNHEY and SVGAGI. Trimming at V came to 5 bases and at J to 2 bases, leaving 4 bases not matched to a gene. The CDR3 DNA is TGTGCCAGCAGTAAAATAGCGGGAGCCTACAATGAGCAGTTCTTC. Translation gives CASSKIAGAYNEQFF.

This chain links TRBV6-5 with TRBJ2-7; possible D gene TRBD2, 6 bases. Per the germline V gene, CDR1 is MNHEY and CDR2 is SVGAGI. The CDR3 covers 14 residues. Trimming shortened V by 4 bases and J by 0 bases, and 10 bases separated the two germline ends. The CDR3 DNA is TGTGCCAGCAGTTTAGCGGAGAGCTCCTACGAGCAGTACTTC. Residues: CASSLAESSYEQYF.

In DNA form, the CDR3 reads TGTGCCACCAGCAGAGTCTGGACAGGGACCTCGAACGAGCAGTACTTC. Translated, it gives CATSRVWTGTSNEQYF. The chain links TRBV15 to TRBJ2-7; 8 bases fit TRBD1. Trimming took 1 base from V and 5 from J; bases not matched to a gene: 10. Germline V gene sequence: CDR1 LNHNV, CDR2 YYDKDF (reference sequence). This CDR3 region has 16 residues.

The genes are TRBV11-2 and TRBJ2-1; a weak D match, TRBD2 (6 bases). The ends were cut back, 0 bases at V and 3 bases at J, with 15 bases in the middle. CDR1 SGHAT and CDR2 FQNNGV come from the germline V gene. This CDR3 region has 17 residues. The CDR3 bases are TGTGCCAGCAGCTTAGATCACGGGGTGGGAGGCTACAATGAGCAGTTCTTC. Its protein product is CASSLDHGVGGYNEQFF. The variable domain in full, completed from reference TRBV11-2 and TRBJ2-1, reads EAGVAQSPRYKIIEKRQSVAFWCNPISGHATLYWYQQILGQGPKLLIQFQNNGVVDDSQLPKDRFSAERLKGVDSTLKIQPAKLEDSAVYLCASSLDHGVGGYNEQFFGPGTRLTVL.

The genes are TRBV27 and TRBJ2-3; 10 nucleotides align to TRBD2. V was pared by 2 bases and J by 4 bases, with 3 bases of the junction left unmatched. The CDR3 extends over 15 amino acids. CDR1 and CDR2 (germline): MNHEY, SMNVEV (reference sequence). This CDR3 reads CASSLPSGSSDTQYF. CDR3 bases: TGTGCCAGCAGTTTACCTAGCGGGAGCTCAGATACGCAGTATTTT.

This clone was observed a handful of times. This chain joins TRBV6-5 and TRBJ2-7; 8 positions match TRBD2. The trim removed 6 bases at V and 2 bases at J, leaving 3 bases unmatched. This CDR3 spans 13 amino acids. Germline loops: CDR1 MNHEY, CDR2 SVGAGI. The chain's CDR3 is CASSREGTYEQYF. In DNA form, the CDR3 reads TGTGCCAGCAGCCGGGAGGGGACCTACGAGCAGTACTTC.

The sample holds one count of this clone. V usage is TRBV7-6 and J usage is TRBJ1-4, with TRBD1 as a possible D gene (6 bases). Germline CDR1 SGHVS, CDR2 FNYEAQ. The V end was cut by 4 bases, the J end by 7 bases, with 13 bases between. CDR3 length equals 14 residues. The CDR3 region is CASSSALGGEKLFF. CDR3 DNA: TGTGCCAGCAGCTCGGCGTTAGGGGGTGAAAAACTGTTTTTT. Full variable domain (missing parts from reference TRBV7-6 and TRBJ1-4): GAGVSQSPRYKVTKRGQDVALRCDPISGHVSLYWYRQALGQGPEFLTYFNYEAQQDKSGLPNDRFSAERPEGSISTLTIQRTEQRDSAMYRCASSSALGGEKLFFGSGTQLSVL.

The table lists this clone with many counts. This chain uses TRBV19 with TRBJ1-1; D unresolved. This CDR3 is 14 amino acids long. Germline CDR1 LNHDA, CDR2 SQIVND (reference sequence). The V end lost 3 bases, the J end lost 3 bases, and 11 bases lay between the germline ends. In nucleotides, the CDR3 is TGTGCCAGTAGTATGAGTTATGCCGACACTGAAGCTTTCTTT. Amino acids: CASSMSYADTEAFF.

This sequence joins TRBV7-9 and TRBJ2-7; TRBD1 matches at 8 bases. The germline CDR1 and CDR2 sequences are SEHNR and FQNEAQ (reference sequence). The junction had 4 bases not matched to a gene; V was cut back by 5 bases and J by 1 base. This CDR3 is built from 14 residues. CDR3 residues: CASSPRDRSYEQYF. The CDR3 DNA reads as TGTGCCAGCAGCCCCCGGGACAGGTCCTACGAGCAGTACTTC.

This clone was recorded only once. With a far larger clone one base away, a read error is the likely cause. This CDR3 is also generated by other DNA sequences in the sample. The rearrangement uses TRBV5-4 and TRBJ2-5; the D is unclear. This CDR3 contains 11 residues. Germline V CDR1 and CDR2: SGHNT, YYREEE (reference sequence). V lost 2 bases and J lost 5, with 4 bases in between. CDR3 residues: CASSFRETQYF. The CDR3 bases are TGTGCCAGCAGCTTTAGGGAGACCCAGTACTTC.

V usage is TRBV28 and J usage is TRBJ2-7; 7 bases map to TRBD2. This CDR3 contains 15 residues. V lost 5 bases, J lost 0 bases, and 7 bases stayed unmatched. The germline gives CDR1 MDHEN, CDR2 SYDVKM. In DNA form, the CDR3 reads TGTGCCAGCAGTACCCCTAGCGGAACCTCCTACGAGCAGTACTTC. It translates to CASSTPSGTSYEQYF.

The chain joins TRBV21-1 to TRBJ2-3; the listed D gene, TRBD2, was not tested against the DNA. TRBV21-1 is labeled a pseudogene. The CDR3 totals 13 residues. The CDR3 spells CASSWTGTDTQYF. CDR3 nucleotide sequence: TGTGCCAGCTCCTGGACTGGCACAGATACGCAGTATTTT.

A few counts support this clone. The chain couples TRBV10-3 to TRBJ1-1, with D uncertain. V was pared by 3 bases and J by 1 base, with 6 bases between. CDR3 length: 13 amino acids. Germline V lookup: CDR1 ENHRY, CDR2 SYGVKD. The chain's CDR3 is CAISDSQNTEAFF. CDR3 sequence (DNA): TGTGCCATCAGTGACTCGCAGAACACTGAAGCTTTCTTT.

This clone turned up a few times. Different DNA sequences within this sample yield the same CDR3. The J gene is TRBJ1-5, the V gene TRBV18; 7 positions match TRBD1. Germline V lookup: CDR1 KGHSH, CDR2 LQKENI. V was pared by 0 bases and J by 6 bases, with 2 bases of the junction left unmatched. The CDR3 runs to 14 residues. For the CDR3, the DNA is TGTGCCAGCTCACCACCGACAGGGCGTCAGCCCCAGCATTTT. It translates to CASSPPTGRQPQHF.

V usage is TRBV4-1 and J usage is TRBJ1-1, with D perhaps matching TRBD1 (5 bases). Germline loops: CDR1 MGHRA, CDR2 YSYEKL. This CDR3 is built from 14 residues. Trimming pared 1 base from V and 4 bases from J, leaving 10 bases between. CDR3 region: CASSQVGVSTEAFF. The CDR3 DNA sequence: TGCGCCAGCAGCCAAGTGGGGGTGAGCACTGAAGCTTTCTTT.